These 3 T cell receptor beta chains came from one sample sequenced in a study of blood T cell repertoires in COVID-19. Libraries were prepared by immunoSEQ multiplex PCR; TCRdb keeps only in-frame clonotypes and omits some of them. The repertoire holds some 68,000 clones, with around 83% as singletons. Sample: peripheral blood. The receptors originated from a man aged 65 to 85 with acute or convalescent COVID-19.

The chain has TRBV7-3 and TRBJ2-2; 7 positions agree with TRBD2. The CDR3 consists of 15 residues. Germline V lookup: CDR1 SGHTA, CDR2 FQGTGA. V lost 5 bases, J lost 1 base, and 4 bases stayed unmatched. CDR3 bases: TGTGCCAGCAGCGTTTCTAGCGGGAACACCGGGGAGCTGTTTTTT. This sequence encodes CASSVSSGNTGELFF.

V gene TRBV7-9 combines with J gene TRBJ2-7; D remains unclear. The V gene lost 6 bases and the J gene lost 6 bases, with 15 bases spanning the gap. The CDR3 consists of 13 residues. Germline CDR1 is SEHNR and CDR2 is FQNEAQ (reference sequence). CDR3 sequence reads: CASSLSAVGEQYF. CDR3 DNA sequence: TGTGCCAGCAGTCTTTCGGCGGTAGGCGAGCAGTACTTC.

The rearrangement uses TRBV4-3 and TRBJ2-1, with 9 bases lining up with TRBD1. The CDR3 is 14 amino acids. J was trimmed by 7 bases and V by 4 bases; bases with no gene match: 5. Germline loops: CDR1 LGHNA, CDR2 YSLEER. The CDR3 sequence is CASSRTGQGNEQFF. The DNA for the CDR3 is TGCGCCAGCAGCCGGACAGGACAGGGGAATGAGCAGTTCTTC.